The sequence of this T cell receptor (beta chain) was determined in a study of cytomegalovirus exposure and HLA in healthy donors. Whole-study results and caveats: A prior analysis recorded that most TCR beta V segments were productive about 87% or about 30% of the time. Presence/absence analyses treated sequencing depth as roughly uniform across donors. TCR beta chain V- and J-gene trimming was linked, in a later analysis, to a missense variant in DCLRE1C.

Unmatched junction bases numbered 6, after V lost 1 base and J lost 8 bases. The CDR3 consists of 14 residues. Looked up from germline, CDR1 is SGHNT and CDR2 is YENEEA. PCR was performed using 60 Vbeta and 13 Jbeta primers. Assay used: immunoSEQ multiplex PCR; TCRdb lists only in-frame clones, some missing. The sample includes 250,000 to 350,000 clones, more than 55% seen only once; the top ten take about 2.2%. The count of this clone is one. Its antigen is not known. The V call is TRBV11-3, the J call TRBJ2-3, with TRBD2 matching 7 bases. This sequence originates from a female donor in good health and CMV-seronegative. The sample was PBMCs. The chain's CDR3 is CASSLGLAGGTQYF. The CDR3 nucleotides read TGTGCCAGCAGCTTAGGACTAGCCGGGGGTACGCAGTATTTT.